The present T cell receptor (beta chain) was sequenced within a study of T-cell reconstitution after alpha-beta-depleted transplantation in children. This CDR3 has 11 amino acids. V lost 5 bases to trimming and J lost 7 bases, with 6 bases between them. The germline gives CDR1 MNHEY, CDR2 SVGAGI. This clonotype showed up just a few times. It was with unique molecular identifiers that the TCRbeta library was prepared. TCRdb used MiXCR to reprocess the PCR reads, holding one entry per CDR3 protein. Here the sample spans about 540,000 distinct CDR3 sequences, around 19% being singletons. This TCR came from a human donor who donated a stem cell graft to a child with acute lymphoblastic leukemia. V usage is TRBV6-5 and J usage is TRBJ2-1; no clear D gene. Specimen: PBMCs from the stem cell graft donor, collected from the stem cell graft. DNA for the CDR3: TGTGCCAGCAGTATGAGGAATGAGCAGTTCTTC. It encodes CASSMRNEQFF.